The T cell receptor (beta chain) described here comes from a study of cytomegalovirus exposure and HLA in healthy donors. Study at large: Early release data held 85 million to 95 million unique TCRs from HLA-typed donors. Study-wide points: Later on, a genetic analysis was performed. It linked a missense variant in DCLRE1C with V- and J-gene trimming of TCR beta. Later analysis identified 16,951 TCR beta sequences associated with HLA alleles, using a false discovery rate threshold of 0.05.

Researchers ran the PCR with 60 Vbeta and 13 Jbeta primers. The assay was immunoSEQ multiplex PCR, and TCRdb's table has in-frame clones only and misses some. The data show 110,000 or so clones, approximately 79% seen once. The CDR3 runs 16 residues. Trimming left V 4 bases short and J 5 bases short, with 15 bases between. The germline gives CDR1 LGHNA, CDR2 YSLEER. This clone was observed a single time. The antigen remains unidentified. The TCR was taken from a man aged 50-59 years in good health and CMV-seropositive. The sample consisted of PBMCs. The rearrangement links TRBV4-3 to TRBJ1-6, with D possibly being TRBD1 (5 bases). DNA for the CDR3: TGCGCCAGCAGCCCCCCCGGGGGTAGGCATAATTCACCCCTCCACTTT. It yields the protein CASSPPGGRHNSPLHF.